A selection of T cell receptor beta chains follows, all from one sample in a study of shared clonotypes between healthy human individuals. Produced via immunoSEQ multiplex PCR; TCRdb's table is partial and in-frame only. The sample includes around 700,000 clones, under 80% of them seen just once. Sequenced sample: memory CD4+ T cells sorted from blood. These receptors all come from a woman in her twenties or thirties in good health. CDR3s include the opening cysteine and the closing phenylalanine or tryptophan. A D gene is named only where the DNA matches it firmly. Size tells how often a clone was seen (once, few, many) or the class of an expanded clone, and some rows leave it out.

cdr3_aa,cdr3_nt,d_call,j_call,v_call,clone_size
CASTRPPSGFYNEQFF,TGTGCCAGCACCCGACCCCCTAGCGGGTTCTACAATGAGCAGTTCTTC,TRBD2,TRBJ2-1,TRBV6-4,.
CAWSVLSSRNEQFF,TGTGCCTGGAGTGTACTATCCTCACGCAATGAGCAGTTCTTC,.,TRBJ2-1,TRBV30,.
CASRRSGEDGYTF,TGTGCCAGCAGAAGATCGGGGGAGGACGGCTACACCTTC,.,TRBJ1-2,TRBV25-1,.
CASSLDTGEQFF,TGTGCCAGCAGCTTAGACACCGGTGAGCAGTTCTTC,.,TRBJ2-1,TRBV7-9,.
CASSSSTGSYEQYF,TGTGCCAGCAGCTCGTCGACAGGATCCTACGAGCAGTACTTC,.,TRBJ2-7,TRBV7-2,.
CASTKGQTNEKLFF,TGTGCCAGCACCAAGGGACAGACTAATGAAAAACTGTTTTTT,TRBD1,TRBJ1-4,TRBV28,.
CASSLAPGLGPDTQYF,TGTGCCAGCAGCTTAGCGCCGGGACTAGGCCCAGATACGCAGTATTTT,TRBD2,TRBJ2-3,TRBV7-6,.
CASRKLAEGGNEQFF,TGTGCCAGCAGGAAACTAGCGGAGGGAGGGAATGAGCAGTTCTTC,TRBD2,TRBJ2-1,TRBV11-2,.
CASSYSLWLGTGELFF,TGTGCCAGCAGTTACTCTCTGTGGCTCGGCACCGGGGAGCTGTTTTTT,.,TRBJ2-2,TRBV6-5,many
CASRRHTYGYTF,TGTGCCAGCAGACGACATACGTATGGCTACACCTTC,.,TRBJ1-2,TRBV28,.
CATSRDLRGTGGNEKLFF,TGTGCCACCAGCAGAGATCTACGGGGAACGGGGGGTAATGAAAAACTGTTTTTT,.,TRBJ1-4,TRBV15,.
CASSSVETQYF,TGCGCCAGCAGCTCTGTAGAGACCCAGTACTTC,.,TRBJ2-5,TRBV5-1,.
CASSSLGPSYEQYF,TGTGCCAGCTCCAGTCTCGGTCCCTCCTACGAGCAGTACTTC,.,TRBJ2-7,TRBV6-1,.
CASSQGGLAGETQYF,TGTGCCAGCAGCCAAGGGGGACTAGCGGGAGAGACCCAGTACTTC,TRBD2,TRBJ2-5,TRBV14,.
CASSLTSGNYNEQFF,TGTGCCAGCAGCTTAACTAGCGGAAACTACAATGAGCAGTTCTTC,TRBD2,TRBJ2-1,TRBV7-2,.
CASSKVTPANQPQHF,TGTGCCAGCAGCAAAGTCACGCCCGCAAATCAGCCCCAGCATTTT,.,TRBJ1-5,TRBV21-1,.
CSAPTRDEQFF,TGCAGTGCCCCGACTAGGGATGAGCAGTTCTTC,.,TRBJ2-1,TRBV20-1,.
CASSLNRGHGYTF,TGTGCCAGCAGTTTAAACAGGGGACATGGCTACACCTTC,TRBD1,TRBJ1-2,TRBV27,.
CAWSVIRTNRGRYEQYF,TGTGCCTGGAGTGTAATCCGAACGAACAGGGGGCGATACGAGCAGTACTTC,TRBD1,TRBJ2-7,TRBV30,.
CASRVTGGMETQYF,TGTGCCAGCAGGGTGACAGGGGGCATGGAGACCCAGTACTTC,TRBD1,TRBJ2-5,TRBV2,.
CASSSGQVNEKLFF,TGCGCCAGCAGCTCAGGACAGGTTAATGAAAAACTGTTTTTT,TRBD1,TRBJ1-4,TRBV5-1,.
CASSPRPRGGYGYTF,TGTGCCAGCAGTCCCCGACCCAGGGGAGGCTATGGCTACACCTTC,.,TRBJ1-2,TRBV27,.
CASSHQRDTEAFF,TGTGCCAGCAGCCATCAGAGGGACACTGAAGCTTTCTTT,.,TRBJ1-1,TRBV11-2,.
CASSGTVNTEAFF,TGCGCCAGCAGTGGGACAGTGAACACTGAAGCTTTCTTT,.,TRBJ1-1,TRBV10-1,.
CASRESGNYGYTF,TGTGCCAGCAGAGAGTCTGGGAACTATGGCTACACCTTC,.,TRBJ1-2,TRBV28,few
CASSLGGSSGEQYF,TGCGCCAGCAGCTTGGGCGGGTCCTCGGGCGAGCAGTACTTC,.,TRBJ2-7,TRBV5-1,once
CASTLNWVSQETQYF,TGCGCCAGCACCTTGAATTGGGTGAGCCAAGAGACCCAGTACTTC,.,TRBJ2-5,TRBV4-1,.
CASSVALGAQYF,TGTGCCAGCAGCGTTGCCTTGGGGGCGCAGTATTTT,.,TRBJ2-3,TRBV4-2,.
CASSLVRGRSGYGYTF,TGTGCCAGCAGCTTAGTAAGGGGGCGGTCGGGTTATGGCTACACCTTC,TRBD1,TRBJ1-2,TRBV7-8,.
CASSLAKGRGNYGYTF,TGTGCCAGCAGCTTGGCCAAGGGCAGGGGGAACTATGGCTACACCTTC,TRBD1,TRBJ1-2,TRBV5-4,.
CASSSGQGYQPQHF,TGTGCCAGTAGTTCCGGACAGGGGTATCAGCCCCAGCATTTT,TRBD1,TRBJ1-5,TRBV19,once
CASSLTGGVGNYGYTF,TGTGCCAGCAGCCTCACAGGGGGCGTAGGTAACTATGGCTACACCTTC,TRBD1,TRBJ1-2,TRBV27,.
CASSSLINTEAFF,TGTGCCAGCAGCTCACTGATTAACACTGAAGCTTTCTTT,.,TRBJ1-1,TRBV7-9,.
CASSPPSSGPEETQYF,TGTGCCAGCTCACCACCTTCAAGCGGGCCCGAAGAGACCCAGTACTTC,.,TRBJ2-5,TRBV18,.
CASSSGGTGGNEQFF,TGTGCCAGCAGTTCCGGCGGGACAGGAGGCAATGAGCAGTTCTTC,TRBD1,TRBJ2-1,TRBV6-6,.
CAWHPHGGIDTQYF,TGTGCCTGGCATCCTCATGGGGGGATAGATACGCAGTATTTT,.,TRBJ2-3,TRBV30,.
CASRGEGRGQETQYF,TGTGCCAGCAGGGGGGAGGGAAGGGGCCAAGAGACCCAGTACTTC,TRBD2,TRBJ2-5,TRBV25-1,.
CATSRARGEGKLFF,TGTGCCACCAGCAGAGCAAGAGGGGAGGGAAAACTGTTTTTT,.,TRBJ1-4,TRBV15,once
CASRGAQGASYEQYF,TGTGCCAGCCGAGGTGCGCAGGGGGCCTCCTACGAGCAGTACTTC,TRBD1,TRBJ2-7,TRBV18,.
CASSPPGGEAFF,TGTGCCAGCTCACCCCCTGGAGGTGAAGCTTTCTTT,.,TRBJ1-1,TRBV18,.
CASSTQGDTEAFF,TGTGCCAGCAGCACCCAGGGTGACACTGAAGCTTTCTTT,.,TRBJ1-1,TRBV7-3,.
CASSSTGKTQYF,TGTGCCAGCAGCTCGACAGGGAAGACCCAGTACTTC,TRBD1,TRBJ2-5,TRBV5-6,.
CASSFQSALNTEAFF,TGTGCCAGCAGTTTCCAGTCAGCCCTGAACACTGAAGCTTTCTTT,.,TRBJ1-1,TRBV28,.
CASSPPTITGGTEAFF,TGTGCCAGCTCACCCCCGACAATTACAGGGGGCACTGAAGCTTTCTTT,TRBD1,TRBJ1-1,TRBV18,.
CASSNLGRRNYGYTF,TGTGCCAGCAGTAACCTAGGGAGGCGCAACTATGGCTACACCTTC,.,TRBJ1-2,TRBV27,.
CASSLLAVTDTQYF,TGTGCCAGCAGTCTACTAGCGGTCACAGATACGCAGTATTTT,TRBD2,TRBJ2-3,TRBV27,.
CASSFDRDYNEQFF,TGCGCCAGCAGCTTCGACAGAGATTACAATGAGCAGTTCTTC,.,TRBJ2-1,TRBV5-1,.
CASRGAGTDTQYF,TGTGCCAGCAGGGGAGCGGGCACAGATACGCAGTATTTT,.,TRBJ2-3,TRBV28,.